A single sample gave rise to the 19 T cell receptor beta chains below, sequenced in a study of OX40 agonist ivuxolimab in advanced cancers. Method: immunoSEQ multiplex PCR; TCRdb's copy keeps in-frame clones and lacks some. The profile shows 90,000 to 120,000 clones, approximately 89% of them singletons. Sequencing used CD4+ or CD8+ T cells sorted from blood, obtained in a trial of the OX40 agonist ivuxolimab. These receptors were obtained from an adult with an advanced solid tumor such as melanoma, head and neck, liver or kidney cancer.

The chain links TRBV5-3 to TRBJ1-1; a possible D gene is TRBD1 (5 bases). TRBV5-3 belongs to the ORF category, with a function that is uncertain. The CDR3 runs to 13 residues. Trimming took 8 bases from V and 3 from J, leaving 14 bases between them. The CDR3 sequence: CASSLGRDTEAFF. The DNA for the CDR3 is TGTGCCAGCAGCCTGGGACGGGACACTGAAGCTTTCTTT.

This chain links TRBV29-1 with TRBJ1-1; D may be TRBD1 (5 bases). This CDR3 has 11 amino acids. Germline V gives CDR1 SQVTM, CDR2 ANQGSEA. V was cut by 6 bases and J by 3 bases, with 8 bases left in between. CDR3 bases: TGCAGCGTGGGGGAGGACACTGAAGCTTTCTTT. Translating it yields CSVGEDTEAFF.

The table lists this clone with a count of one. The chain combines TRBV21-1 with TRBJ2-7; the listed D gene, TRBD2, was not tested against the DNA. TRBV21-1 is termed a pseudogene. This CDR3 has 18 amino acids. The CDR3 sequence: CASSKGDFPAGFSYEQYF. CDR3 nucleotides: TGTGCCAGCAGCAAAGGGGACTTCCCAGCGGGCTTCTCCTACGAGCAGTACTTC.

Only one count was recorded for this clone. The chain has TRBV7-2 and TRBJ2-2; TRBD2 agrees at 7 bases. Germline V CDR1 and CDR2: SGHTA, FQGNSA. The trim removed 4 bases at V and 0 bases at J, leaving 5 bases unmatched. The CDR3 is made up of 16 amino acids. The CDR3 loop reads CASSSYRGANTGELFF. The CDR3 DNA follows: TGTGCCAGCAGCTCCTACCGGGGGGCGAACACCGGGGAGCTGTTTTTT.

This clone came up once. This sequence joins TRBV4-1 and TRBJ2-5; perhaps D is TRBD1 or TRBD2 (5 bases each). From germline, CDR1 is MGHRA and CDR2 YSYEKL. Trimming removed 1 base from V and 2 bases from J, with 17 bases in between. The CDR3 runs to 17 residues. CDR3 sequence: CASSQGGLDSAQETQYF. In nucleotides, the CDR3 is TGCGCCAGCAGCCAAGGGGGCCTGGATAGCGCACAAGAGACCCAGTACTTC.

This chain connects TRBV18 to TRBJ2-3; D gene unclear. Germline V CDR1 and CDR2: KGHSH, LQKENI. V lost 3 bases, J lost 6 bases, and 13 bases lay in between. There are 14 residues in the CDR3. The CDR3 spells CASSPGNSLDTQYF. DNA of the CDR3: TGTGCCAGCTCACCGGGGAATAGTTTGGATACGCAGTATTTT.

The V gene is TRBV19, the J gene TRBJ2-2, with 7 bases identical to TRBD1. Germline trimming cut 7 bases from V and 6 bases from J; bases unmatched to any gene: 8. In germline, CDR1 is LNHDA, CDR2 SQIVND (reference sequence). This CDR3 spans 14 amino acids. The CDR3 bases are TGTGCCAGTACCCCGGACAGGCCCCCCGGGGAGCTGTTTTTT. Translation: CASTPDRPPGELFF. The complete variable domain, with remaining parts taken from reference TRBV19 and TRBJ2-2, reads DGGITQSPKYLFRKEGQNVTLSCEQNLNHDAMYWYRQDPGQGLRLIYYSQIVNDFQKGDIAEGYSVSREKKESFPLTVTSAQKNPTAFYLCASTPDRPPGELFFGEGSRLTVL.

The J gene is TRBJ2-3, the V gene TRBV6-5, with no clear D. Trimming removed 4 bases from V and 3 bases from J, with 17 bases in between. This CDR3 spans 16 amino acids. From germline, CDR1 is MNHEY and CDR2 SVGAGI. CDR3 sequence: CASSSTQGLRTDTQYF. In DNA, the CDR3 is TGTGCCAGCAGTTCGACCCAAGGGTTAAGAACAGATACGCAGTATTTT.

V is TRBV30 and J is TRBJ2-3; TRBD2 matches at 11 bases. Germline V gene data show CDR1 as GTSNPN and CDR2 as SVGIG (reference sequence). The J segment lost 5 bases and the V segment lost 0 bases, leaving 4 bases of the junction unmatched. The CDR3 is 15 amino acids. CDR3 nucleotides: TGTGCCTGGAGTGTCATGCTAGCGGGGGGAGATACGCAGTATTTT. Encoded protein: CAWSVMLAGGDTQYF.

V usage is TRBV18 and J usage is TRBJ1-1; TRBD1 might be the D (6 bases). CDR1 KGHSH and CDR2 LQKENI come from the germline V gene. This CDR3 has 14 residues. Trimming took off 4 bases at V and 1 base at J, with 10 bases between the two ends. CDR3 amino acids: CASSLQGQNTEAFF. The CDR3 bases are TGTGCCAGCTCACTCCAGGGACAGAACACTGAAGCTTTCTTT.

The genes are TRBV10-1 and TRBJ2-3; TRBD2 matches at 15 bases. CDR3 length equals 16 residues. With 5 bases clipped from V and 3 bases from J, the junction kept 3 bases outside the gene matches. Per the germline V gene, CDR1 is WNHNN and CDR2 is SYGVQD (reference sequence). CDR3 nucleotides: TGCGCCAGCAGTCCAGGACTAGCGGGAGGGACAGATACGCAGTATTTT. It translates to CASSPGLAGGTDTQYF.

The J gene is TRBJ1-1, the V gene TRBV6-5; no firm D call. CDR3 length: 13 amino acids. Per the germline V gene, CDR1 is MNHEY and CDR2 is SVGAGI. With 5 bases removed from V and 2 bases from J, the gap between germline ends came to 9 bases. DNA for the CDR3: TGTGCCAGCAGTCAGACCTTAAACACTGAAGCTTTCTTT. This codes for CASSQTLNTEAFF.

The chain is built from TRBV7-9 and TRBJ1-1; D not certain. Trimming stripped 6 bases from V and 0 bases from J, with 11 bases between. The germline gives CDR1 SEHNR, CDR2 FQNEAQ (reference sequence). This CDR3 spans 14 amino acids. The CDR3 DNA sequence: TGTGCCAGCAGGAGTGGGGTCATGAACACTGAAGCTTTCTTT. This codes for CASRSGVMNTEAFF.

The V gene is TRBV2, the J gene TRBJ2-5, with D perhaps matching TRBD1 (5 bases). V dropped 4 bases and J dropped 1 base, with 7 bases sitting between them. CDR3 length: 13 residues. The V gene's germline CDR1 is SNHLY and CDR2 FYNNEI. The CDR3 here is CASSADSQETQYF. The CDR3 nucleotides are TGTGCCAGCAGTGCCGACAGCCAAGAGACCCAGTACTTC.

This chain joins TRBV5-1 and TRBJ2-5; D is ambiguous. The CDR3 extends over 12 amino acids. The V gene's germline CDR1 is SGHRS and CDR2 YFSETQ. Trimming left V 1 base short and J 0 bases short, with 1 base between. The CDR3 DNA reads TGCGCCAGCAGCTTGTACCAAGAGACCCAGTACTTC. Amino acid sequence: CASSLYQETQYF. Together with reference TRBV5-1 and TRBJ2-5, the CDR3 gives the full variable domain: KAGVTQTPRYLIKTRGQQVTLSCSPISGHRSVSWYQQTPGQGLQFLFEYFSETQRNKGNFPGRFSGRQFSNSRSEMNVSTLELGDSALYLCASSLYQETQYFGPGTRLLVL.

The chain has TRBV5-4 and TRBJ2-7; 11 bases are a match to TRBD2. CDR3 length: 16 residues. Germline V CDR1 and CDR2: SGHNT, YYREEE (reference sequence). V trimming: 4 bases; J trimming: 2 bases; junction bases outside the gene matches: 8. The CDR3 reads CASSSGTSGVTYEQYF. The CDR3, as DNA: TGTGCCAGCAGCAGCGGGACTAGCGGAGTAACCTACGAGCAGTACTTC.

The rearrangement links TRBV11-2 to TRBJ2-7, with a weak D call TRBD1 (6 bases). Germline V CDR1 and CDR2: SGHAT, FQNNGV. V shed 3 bases and J shed 0 bases, with 12 bases lying between them. This CDR3 contains 15 residues. The CDR3 here is CASSFVWDTSYEQYF. CDR3 sequence (DNA): TGTGCCAGCAGCTTTGTTTGGGACACCTCCTACGAGCAGTACTTC.

The V gene is TRBV6-1, the J gene TRBJ2-1; 14 nucleotides align to TRBD2. CDR3 length equals 15 residues. V lost 5 bases, J lost 10 bases, and 7 bases stayed unmatched. CDR1 and CDR2 (germline): MNHNS, SASEGT. In DNA form, the CDR3 reads TGTGCCAGCAGTAGCATGGGACTAGCGGGAGACGAGCAGTTCTTC. Translated, it gives CASSSMGLAGDEQFF.

V is TRBV10-2 and J is TRBJ1-2; 8 nucleotides line up with TRBD1. Trimming at V came to 10 bases and at J to 4 bases, leaving 11 bases not matched to a gene. Germline CDR1 reads WSHSY; CDR2 reads SAAADI. The CDR3 length is 14 residues. As DNA, the CDR3 is TGCGCCACCCTCAGGGGGCACAACCTCTATGGCTACACCTTC. Residues: CATLRGHNLYGYTF.